This paragraph covers one TCR beta chain sequence. Its antigen is unidentified. The sample belongs to a study of T cell responses to AZD1222 COVID-19 vaccine. Study findings and constraints: Females outnumbered males among donors, who were mostly white British; clonal diversity was possibly underestimated. Spike-wide vaccine-associated CD4 TCRs dominated at 160-218 and 743-854.

This table comes from immunoSEQ multiplex PCR, and its TCRdb copy is limited to in-frame clones, with some not included. The table records approximately 150,000 clones, more than 75% of them present only once. Germline V gene lookup returns CDR1 MNHEY and CDR2 SMNVEV (reference sequence). With 5 bases clipped from V and 2 bases from J, the junction kept 3 bases outside the gene matches. This CDR3 comprises 14 residues. This TCR derives from an adult who received the AZD1222 COVID-19 vaccine. This sequence joins TRBV27 and TRBJ2-3; 8 bases agree with TRBD2. Sequenced here: peripheral blood, sampled 28 days after the second AZD1222 dose. The chain's CDR3 is CASSGRGATDTQYF. Written as DNA, the CDR3 is TGTGCCAGCAGTGGGCGGGGGGCCACAGATACGCAGTATTTT.